The 13 T cell receptor beta chains listed next were all sequenced from one sample in a study of T cell responses to AZD1222 COVID-19 vaccine. The method was immunoSEQ multiplex PCR; TCRdb's version includes in-frame clones alone and lacks a portion of them. This sample carries 90,000 to 150,000 clones, about 87% of them seen once, and the ten largest clones take roughly 8.9%. Sequenced here: peripheral blood, sampled on day 0 of AZD1222 vaccination. The receptors were sampled from an adult in good health.

V and J are TRBV3-1 (or the pseudogene TRBV3-2) and TRBJ2-3; D not certain. The CDR3 is 14 residues long. The V end was cut by 0 bases, the J end by 5 bases, with 9 bases between. Germline V gene sequence: CDR1 LGHDT, CDR2 YNNKEL (reference sequence). For the CDR3, the DNA is TGTGCCAGCAGCCAAGAGGGGTGGGGAGATACGCAGTATTTT. Its translation is CASSQEGWGDTQYF.

The J gene is TRBJ2-1, the V gene TRBV3-1 (or the pseudogene TRBV3-2); TRBD1 matches at 8 bases. J was trimmed by 8 bases and V by 4 bases; bases with no gene match: 10. Germline-derived CDR1 and CDR2 are LGHDT and YNNKEL (reference sequence). CDR3 size: 15 residues. CDR3 loop: CASSPRDRSGYEQFF. The DNA for the CDR3 is TGTGCCAGCAGCCCCCGGGACAGGAGTGGTTATGAGCAGTTCTTC.

The rearrangement joins TRBV11-2 to TRBJ1-2; TRBD1 might be the D (6 bases). This CDR3 comprises 15 residues. The V and J ends lost 5 bases and 6 bases respectively, with 19 bases between them. Germline V gene lookup returns CDR1 SGHAT and CDR2 FQNNGV. The CDR3 coding sequence is TGTGCCAGCAGCCCGGGGGTTGCAGGGGCCCATGGCTACACCTTC. The encoded protein is CASSPGVAGAHGYTF.

The rearrangement joins TRBV29-1 to TRBJ2-1, with D perhaps matching TRBD2 (5 bases). The CDR3 runs to 12 residues. Germline lookup yields CDR1 SQVTM and CDR2 ANQGSEA. V was cut by 4 bases and J by 9 bases, with 13 bases left in between. The CDR3, as DNA: TGCAGCGTTGCCCTGGGAGTCGGTGAGCAGTTCTTC. Protein: CSVALGVGEQFF.

This chain connects TRBV9 to TRBJ1-1; tentatively, D is TRBD1 (5 bases). This CDR3 contains 15 residues. V was pared by 4 bases and J by 1 base, with 14 bases between. The germline CDR1 and CDR2 sequences are SGDLS and YYNGEE. CDR3 sequence: CASSHGDEQNTEAFF. Written as DNA, the CDR3 is TGTGCCAGCAGCCATGGGGACGAACAGAACACTGAAGCTTTCTTT.

V is TRBV5-1 and J is TRBJ2-7; 10 bases align to TRBD1. Unmatched junction bases numbered 5, after V lost 4 bases and J lost 1 base. The CDR3 sequence is 15 residues long. The V gene's germline CDR1 is SGHRS and CDR2 YFSETQ. The CDR3 region has the DNA TGCGCCAGCAGCCGGCCGGGACAGGGGTCCTACGAGCAGTACTTC. Its protein is CASSRPGQGSYEQYF.

The J gene is TRBJ2-1, the V gene TRBV11-3, with TRBD1 identical over 8 bases. This CDR3 has 15 residues. V lost 6 bases and J lost 1; bases outside the gene matches: 5. Germline values: CDR1 SGHNT, CDR2 YENEEA. Here the CDR3 reads CASSPGQGSYNEQFF. Here the CDR3 DNA reads TGTGCCAGCAGTCCTGGACAGGGATCCTACAATGAGCAGTTCTTC.

The chain employs TRBV6-5 and TRBJ2-7, with D tentatively TRBD1 (5 bases). Germline CDR1 is MNHEY and CDR2 is SVGAGI. The length of the CDR3 is 13 residues. The V gene lost 5 bases and the J gene lost 7 bases, with 15 bases spanning the gap. DNA for the CDR3: TGTGCCAGCAGTCGTCGACAGTTTAGGGAGCAGTACTTC. Its translation is CASSRRQFREQYF.

This clone was found once. The rearrangement links TRBV6-5 to TRBJ2-7; no firm D call. This CDR3 spans 12 amino acids. V dropped 6 bases and J dropped 4 bases, with 10 bases sitting between them. Germline CDR1 reads MNHEY; CDR2 reads SVGAGI. In DNA form, the CDR3 reads TGTGCCAGCAGCTATCATGGGTACGAGCAGTACTTC. Translating it yields CASSYHGYEQYF.

The genes are TRBV7-3 and TRBJ2-1; possibly TRBD1 or TRBD2 for D (6 bases each). Trimming left V 4 bases short and J 4 bases short, with 17 bases between. This CDR3 contains 16 residues. The germline gives CDR1 SGHTA, CDR2 FQGTGA. The CDR3 DNA is TGTGCCAGCAGCTCCCACCCCAAGGGGGGTTACAATGAGCAGTTCTTC. Translation: CASSSHPKGGYNEQFF.

The chain employs TRBV19 and TRBJ1-1, with a possible D match to TRBD1 (5 bases). V dropped 6 bases and J dropped 3 bases, with 17 bases sitting between them. The germline V gene encodes CDR1 LNHDA and CDR2 SQIVND (reference sequence). The CDR3 is 15 residues long. As DNA, the CDR3 is TGTGCCAGTAGGTTGGGACCGCTGCTATACACTGAAGCTTTCTTT. This sequence encodes CASRLGPLLYTEAFF. Looking up the rest from reference TRBV19 and TRBJ1-1 gives the full variable domain: DGGITQSPKYLFRKEGQNVTLSCEQNLNHDAMYWYRQDPGQGLRLIYYSQIVNDFQKGDIAEGYSVSREKKESFPLTVTSAQKNPTAFYLCASRLGPLLYTEAFFGQGTRLTVV.

The chain employs TRBV19 and TRBJ2-5; a possible D gene is TRBD1 (6 bases). This CDR3 has 13 residues. The germline V gene encodes CDR1 LNHDA and CDR2 SQIVND (reference sequence). Trimming cost V 5 bases and J 5 bases, with 12 bases left between them. CDR3 in DNA: TGTGCCAGTAGTCCCACAGGGATCGAGACCCAGTACTTC. Its translation is CASSPTGIETQYF.

V gene TRBV2 combines with J gene TRBJ2-5; 8 positions match TRBD2. The CDR3 contains 16 residues. The trim removed 7 bases at V and 4 bases at J, leaving 14 bases unmatched. Germline V gene sequence: CDR1 SNHLY, CDR2 FYNNEI. As DNA, the CDR3 is TGTGCCAGCACCGCCTCGGGAGCGGGGGTTCCAGAGACCCAGTACTTC. Its protein is CASTASGAGVPETQYF.